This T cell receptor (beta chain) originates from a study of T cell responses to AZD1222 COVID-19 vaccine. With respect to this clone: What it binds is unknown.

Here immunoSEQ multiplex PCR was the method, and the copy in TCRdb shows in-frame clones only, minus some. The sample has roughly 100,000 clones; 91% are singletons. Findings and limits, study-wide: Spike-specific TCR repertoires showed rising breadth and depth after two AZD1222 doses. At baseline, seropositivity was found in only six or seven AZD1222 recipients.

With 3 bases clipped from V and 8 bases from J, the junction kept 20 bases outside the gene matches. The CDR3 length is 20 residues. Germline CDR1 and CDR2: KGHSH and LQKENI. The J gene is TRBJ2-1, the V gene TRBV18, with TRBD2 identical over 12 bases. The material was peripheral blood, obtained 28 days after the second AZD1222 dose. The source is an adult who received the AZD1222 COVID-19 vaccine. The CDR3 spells CASSPTPGQGIASGRDEQFF. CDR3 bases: TGTGCCAGCTCACCCACCCCGGGACAGGGTATCGCTAGCGGGAGGGATGAGCAGTTCTTC.